The TCR beta chain under discussion was sequenced for a study of regulatory T cells in long-lasting Graves disease. The germline gives CDR1 LNHDA, CDR2 SQIVND (reference sequence). The CDR3 is 18 residues long. Trimming removed 7 bases at V and 1 base at J, with 20 bases between. Investigators prepared the TCR beta libraries by applying iRepertoire HTBI primers and Arm-PCR of CDR3 regions. TCRdb reprocessed the multiplex PCR reads via MiXCR and lists one record per CDR3 protein. Here the sample spans about 360,000 distinct CDR3 sequences, about a sixth being singletons. Time point defined: newly diagnosed GD, antithyroid drugs for less than 3 months. With RNA extracted from PBMCs as input, the TCR library was made. Another study also made use of these data, one on T cells in Graves' hyperthyroidism and ophthalmopathy. From that paper: Not enrolled were patients with uncontrolled infection, other autoimmune disease, pregnancy or lactation. The TCR CDR3 was amplified in a first-round RT-PCR using the HTBI primer set.

V is TRBV19 and J is TRBJ2-6; TRBD1 might be the D (6 bases). The receptor comes from a woman between 18 and 29 years old with Graves disease. The input for sequencing was peripheral blood mononuclear cells (PBMCs), taken at new diagnosis, from a patient treated with antithyroid drugs. Written as DNA, the CDR3 is TGTGCCAGTATGGGGACATTATCTTTTTTATCTGGGGCCAACGTCCTGACTTTC. Amino acid sequence: CASMGTLSFLSGANVLTF.